This T cell receptor (beta chain) was identified during a study of blood T cell repertoires in COVID-19. The ends were cut back, 5 bases at V and 3 bases at J, with 5 bases in the middle. The CDR3 contains 11 residues. Germline-derived CDR1 and CDR2 are SGHVS and FNYEAQ. Individuals aged about 18 to 90 years were recruited from some 26 US areas. Cohorts were determined from participant-reported clinical history. The recovered donors of Cohort 3 showed two negative PCRs, clearance, or symptom resolution. In the authors' workflow: Cell counts per sample came from amplifying reference gene primers. TCRdb's copy holds only in-frame clones and misses some; the assay was immunoSEQ multiplex PCR. V, J and clone size reflect that table, while D and trimming were determined from the DNA. The sample shows almost 500,000 clones, 88% of them seen only once.

The source of this sequence is a woman aged 55 to 70 who had recovered from COVID-19. Specimen: PBMCs or T cells enriched from blood (not recorded which). The rearrangement links TRBV7-6 to TRBJ2-7; D remains ambiguous. In DNA form, the CDR3 reads TGTGCCAGCAGCATTAGCTACGAGCAGTACTTC. Translation: CASSISYEQYF.